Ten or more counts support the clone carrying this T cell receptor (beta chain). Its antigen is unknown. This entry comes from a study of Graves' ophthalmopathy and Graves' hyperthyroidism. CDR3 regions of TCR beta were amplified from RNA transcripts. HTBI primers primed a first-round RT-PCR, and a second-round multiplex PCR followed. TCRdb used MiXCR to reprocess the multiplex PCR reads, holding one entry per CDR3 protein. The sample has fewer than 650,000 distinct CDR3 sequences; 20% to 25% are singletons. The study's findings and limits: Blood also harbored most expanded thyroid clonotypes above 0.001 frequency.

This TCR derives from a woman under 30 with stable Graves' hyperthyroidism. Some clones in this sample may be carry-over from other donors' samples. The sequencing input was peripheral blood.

CDR3 sequence (DNA): TGTGCCAGCAGTTACTCCGCAGGGGGCGGTGGCTACACCTTC. Its protein product is CASSYSAGGGGYTF. The rearrangement links TRBV6-5 to TRBJ1-2, with 8 bases aligning to TRBD1. CDR3 length: 14 amino acids. V dropped 0 bases and J dropped 7; count of bases not matched to a gene: 4. CDR1 is MNHEY, CDR2 SVGAGI, per germline.